This record covers a single T cell receptor beta chain. The antigen is not known. The V and J ends lost 3 bases and 8 bases respectively, with 8 bases between them. Germline V lookup: CDR1 ENHRY, CDR2 SYGVKD. The CDR3 consists of 13 residues. Patients had chemo-refractory metastatic non-small-cell lung cancer and received focal radiation plus CTLA-4 blockade that used ipilimumab. This sample is drawn from a study of radiotherapy plus CTLA-4 blockade in lung cancer. Study-level information: Disease control reached approximately 29%, with objective responses in around 20%. General observations from the study: Expansion in blood of tumor-derived TCR clones was seen after radiotherapy plus ipilimumab.

The method was immunoSEQ multiplex PCR; TCRdb's version includes in-frame clones alone and lacks a portion of them. Found here are tens of thousands of clones, approximately 77% of them singletons; the top ten hold approximately 24%. This sample comprised peripheral blood, obtained from a patient treated with radiotherapy plus ipilimumab. The receptor was derived from a human donor with non-small cell lung cancer that progressed on radiotherapy plus ipilimumab. This chain joins TRBV10-3 and TRBJ1-6; D might be TRBD1 (6 bases). The CDR3 reads CAISEGGDSPLHF. DNA for the CDR3: TGTGCCATCAGTGAAGGGGGGGATTCACCCCTCCACTTT.